This T cell receptor (beta chain) derives from a study of CD8+CD57+ T cells in acquired aplastic anemia. Study summary: Sorted CD4+ and CD8+ cells gave a mean 3.2 ug DNA, range roughly 0.19 to 30 ug. The average read count for CD4+ cells in healthy donors was around 11 million.

Broader study findings: The same twenty-nine CD8+ CDR3 sequences occurred in patients and in controls.

The ends were cut back, 5 bases at V and 4 bases at J, with 2 bases in the middle. Germline lookup yields CDR1 SEHNR and CDR2 FQNEAQ (reference sequence). The CDR3 contains 10 residues. On this clonotype: Its antigen is currently unknown.

According to the study, genomic DNA was the template for TCR beta VDJ and CDR3 profiling. A single record per CDR3 protein comes from TCRdb applying MiXCR to the reads. This sample has roughly 63,000 distinct CDR3 sequences, with 45% to 55% found just once. The sequencing sample was made of sorted CD4+, CD8+, or CD8+CD57+ T cells (not recorded which) from PBMCs. This sequence was found in a human donor in good health, serving as a control. The chain is built from TRBV7-9 and TRBJ1-2; D not certain. The CDR3 bases are TGTGCCAGCAGCACCTATGGCTACACCTTC. As protein: CASSTYGYTF.